These T cell receptor beta chains were read from a single sample in a study of cytomegalovirus exposure and HLA in healthy donors. Sequencing used immunoSEQ multiplex PCR; TCRdb keeps in-frame clones, though not all of them. The data show around 100,000 clones, approximately 58% seen once. The specimen sequenced was PBMCs. The receptor set was obtained from a woman in her 30s in good health and CMV-seronegative. Each CDR3 is given with its conserved first and last residue. Fields, in order: clone size, D gene, J gene, V gene, CDR3 protein, CDR3 DNA. The D gene is left open where the match is weak. Some rows mark clone size as missing; the rest say once, few, many or name a class of expanded clone.

NA | NA | TRBJ1-5 | TRBV5-6 | CASSLYQGNQPQHF | TGTGCCAGCAGCTTGTATCAGGGCAATCAGCCCCAGCATTTT
NA | TRBD2 | TRBJ2-3 | TRBV7-6 | CASSLATSGSYTQYF | TGTGCCAGCAGCTTAGCGACTAGCGGGAGCTATACGCAGTATTTT
NA | NA | TRBJ2-5 | TRBV7-9 | CASGAGLETQYF | TGTGCCAGCGGGGCAGGGCTGGAGACCCAGTACTTC
few | TRBD2 | TRBJ2-1 | TRBV10-3 | CAISPGTSGRNEQFF | TGTGCCATCAGCCCCGGGACTAGCGGGAGAAATGAGCAGTTCTTC
NA | TRBD2 | TRBJ2-7 | TRBV13 | CASSQRDGAYEQYF | TGTGCCAGCAGCCAGCGGGACGGGGCCTACGAGCAGTACTTC
NA | NA | TRBJ1-4 | TRBV28 | CASRPGGSEKLFF | TGTGCCAGCAGGCCCGGGGGGAGTGAAAAACTGTTTTTT
NA | NA | TRBJ2-5 | TRBV11-3 | CASSLSPNQETQYF | TGTGCCAGCAGCTTAAGCCCTAACCAAGAGACCCAGTACTTC
few | NA | TRBJ1-2 | TRBV18 | CASSPGRDGDDYGYTF | TGTGCCAGCTCACCAGGGAGGGATGGAGATGACTATGGCTACACCTTC
NA | TRBD2 | TRBJ2-7 | TRBV5-6 | CASSLWTSGRNEQYF | TGTGCCAGCAGCTTGTGGACTAGCGGGAGGAACGAGCAGTACTTC
few | NA | TRBJ1-5 | TRBV5-1 | CASSLRSGDQPQHF | TGCGCCAGCAGCTTGCGGTCAGGGGATCAGCCCCAGCATTTT
few | TRBD2 | TRBJ2-7 | TRBV28 | CASSITGTSKQYF | TGTGCCAGCAGTATCACCGGGACTAGCAAGCAGTACTTC